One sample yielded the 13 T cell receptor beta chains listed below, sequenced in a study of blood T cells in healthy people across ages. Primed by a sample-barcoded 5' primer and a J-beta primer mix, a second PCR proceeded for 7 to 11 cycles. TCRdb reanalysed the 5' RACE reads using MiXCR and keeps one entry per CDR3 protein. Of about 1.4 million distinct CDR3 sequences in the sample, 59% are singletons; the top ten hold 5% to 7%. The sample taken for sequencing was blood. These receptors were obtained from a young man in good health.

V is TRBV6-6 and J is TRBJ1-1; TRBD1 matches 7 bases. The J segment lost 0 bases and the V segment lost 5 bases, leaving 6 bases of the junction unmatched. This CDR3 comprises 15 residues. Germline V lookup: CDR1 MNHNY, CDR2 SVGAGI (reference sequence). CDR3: CASSGQASMNTEAFF. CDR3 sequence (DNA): TGTGCCAGCAGTGGACAGGCTTCCATGAACACTGAAGCTTTCTTT.

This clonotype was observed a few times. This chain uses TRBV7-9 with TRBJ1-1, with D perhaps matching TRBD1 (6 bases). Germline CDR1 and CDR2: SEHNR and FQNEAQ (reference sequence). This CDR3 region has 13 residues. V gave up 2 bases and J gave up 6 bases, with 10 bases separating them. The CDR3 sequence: CASSLRGAAEAFF. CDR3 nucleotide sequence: TGTGCCAGCAGCTTAAGGGGGGCAGCTGAAGCTTTCTTT.

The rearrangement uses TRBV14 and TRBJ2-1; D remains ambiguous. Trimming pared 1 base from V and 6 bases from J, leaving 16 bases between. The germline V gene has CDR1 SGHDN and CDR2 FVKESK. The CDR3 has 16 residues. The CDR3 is CASSQALVPPGNEQFF. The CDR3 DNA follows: TGTGCCAGCAGCCAAGCCCTAGTGCCCCCGGGCAATGAGCAGTTCTTC.

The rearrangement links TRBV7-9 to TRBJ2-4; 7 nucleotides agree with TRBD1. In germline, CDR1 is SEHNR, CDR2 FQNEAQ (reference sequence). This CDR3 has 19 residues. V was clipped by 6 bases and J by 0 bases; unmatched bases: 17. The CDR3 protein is CASSDIRTGTDVAKNIQYF. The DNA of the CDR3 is TGTGCCAGCAGTGACATTCGAACCGGGACAGATGTAGCCAAAAACATTCAGTACTTC. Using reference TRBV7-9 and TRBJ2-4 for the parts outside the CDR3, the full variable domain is DTGVSQNPRHKITKRGQNVTFRCDPISEHNRLYWYRQTLGQGPEFLTYFQNEAQLEKSRLLSDRFSAERPKGSFSTLEIQRTEQGDSAMYLCASSDIRTGTDVAKNIQYFGAGTRLSVL.

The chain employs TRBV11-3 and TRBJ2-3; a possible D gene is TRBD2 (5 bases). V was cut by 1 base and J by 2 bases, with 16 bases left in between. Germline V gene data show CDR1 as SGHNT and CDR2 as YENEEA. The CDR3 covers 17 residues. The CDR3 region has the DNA TGTGCCAGCAGCTTAGGGCACCCCGGAGGAAACACAGATACGCAGTATTTT. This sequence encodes CASSLGHPGGNTDTQYF.

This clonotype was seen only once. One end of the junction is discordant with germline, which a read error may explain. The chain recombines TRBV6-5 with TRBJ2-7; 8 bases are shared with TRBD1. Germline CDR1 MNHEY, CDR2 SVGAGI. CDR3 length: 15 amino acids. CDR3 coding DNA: TGTGCCAGCAGTCCGCGGACAGGGACCGCCTACAAGCAGTACTTC. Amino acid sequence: CASSPRTGTAYKQYF.

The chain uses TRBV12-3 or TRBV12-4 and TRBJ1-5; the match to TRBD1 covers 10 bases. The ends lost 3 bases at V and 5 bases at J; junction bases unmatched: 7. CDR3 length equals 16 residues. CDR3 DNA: TGTGCCAGCAGTTTGCCCGCCGGGACAGGGGATCAGCCCCAGCATTTT. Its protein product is CASSLPAGTGDQPQHF.

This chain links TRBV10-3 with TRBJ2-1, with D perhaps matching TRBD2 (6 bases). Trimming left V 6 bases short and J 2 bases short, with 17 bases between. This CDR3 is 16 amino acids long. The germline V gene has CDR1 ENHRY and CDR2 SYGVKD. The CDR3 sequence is CAIRSRDLLAYNEQFF. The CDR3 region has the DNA TGTGCCATCAGAAGCCGGGACTTACTTGCCTACAATGAGCAGTTCTTC.

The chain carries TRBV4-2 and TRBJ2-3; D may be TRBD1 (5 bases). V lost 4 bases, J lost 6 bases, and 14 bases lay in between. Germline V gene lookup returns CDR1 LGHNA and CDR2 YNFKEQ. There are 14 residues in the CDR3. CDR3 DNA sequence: TGTGCCAGCAGCCTGGACACCCCGAGGGATACGCAGTATTTT. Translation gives CASSLDTPRDTQYF.

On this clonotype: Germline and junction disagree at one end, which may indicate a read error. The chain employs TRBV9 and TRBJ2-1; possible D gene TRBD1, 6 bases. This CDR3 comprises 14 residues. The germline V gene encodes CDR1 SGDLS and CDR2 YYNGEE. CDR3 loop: CASSDTGFSNEQFF. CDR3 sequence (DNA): TGTGCCAGCAGCGATACAGGGTTCAGCAATGAGCAGTTCTTT. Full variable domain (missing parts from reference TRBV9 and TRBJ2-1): DSGVTQTPKHLITATGQRVTLRCSPRSGDLSVYWYQQSLDQGLQFLIQYYNGEERAKGNILERFSAQQFPDLHSELNLSSLELGDSALYFCASSDTGFSNEQFFGPGTRLTVL.

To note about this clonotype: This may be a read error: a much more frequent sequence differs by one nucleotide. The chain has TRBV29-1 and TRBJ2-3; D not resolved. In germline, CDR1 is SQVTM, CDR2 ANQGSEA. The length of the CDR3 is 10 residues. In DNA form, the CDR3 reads TGCAGCGTTAGAACAGATATGCAGTATTTT. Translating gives CSVRTDMQYF.

As DNA, the CDR3 is TGTGCCAGCAGTCCCCAAGCGCGGACTAGCGACGAGCAGTACTTC. This encodes CASSPQARTSDEQYF. This chain joins TRBV12-3 or TRBV12-4 and TRBJ2-5; 9 bases match TRBD2. The DNA matches TRBJ2-7 better at its end, which makes the J call doubtful. The CDR3 is 15 amino acids.

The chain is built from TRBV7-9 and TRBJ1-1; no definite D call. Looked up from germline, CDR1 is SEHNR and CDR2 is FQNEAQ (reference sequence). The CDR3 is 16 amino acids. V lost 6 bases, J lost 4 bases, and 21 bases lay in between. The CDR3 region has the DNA TGTGCCAGCAGGTCGGGGAGATCGGGTTCGGCCACTGAAGCTTTCTTT. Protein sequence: CASRSGRSGSATEAFF.